What follows describes a single T cell receptor beta chain. The antigen is undetermined. With V trimmed by 2 bases and J by 4 bases, 3 bases remained unmatched. CDR1 SEHNR and CDR2 FQNEAQ come from the germline V gene (reference sequence). The CDR3 extends over 14 amino acids. It was with 60 Vbeta and 13 Jbeta primers that the PCR ran. Libraries were prepared by immunoSEQ multiplex PCR; TCRdb keeps only in-frame clonotypes and omits some of them. The ten most abundant clones cover under 1.5% of a sample with tens of thousands of clones. These data originate in a study of cytomegalovirus exposure and HLA in healthy donors. Study-wide results and limits: Presence/absence comparisons presumed near-even sequencing depth among donors. There were a few CMV-associated chains whose specificity for CMV antigens was confirmed in vitro.

This sequence originates from an older woman in good health and CMV-seronegative. Sequenced: PBMCs. This rearrangement joins TRBV7-9 to TRBJ1-2, with TRBD1 matching 8 bases. The CDR3 DNA reads as TGTGCCAGCAGCTTACGGGACAGGTCCTATGGCTACACCTTC. Encoded protein: CASSLRDRSYGYTF.